A selection of T cell receptor beta chains follows, all from one sample in a study of post-analysis software for immune sequencing data. In TCRdb, the PCR reads were re-called with MiXCR into one record per CDR3 protein. The data show roughly 800,000 distinct CDR3 sequences, approximately 57% seen once. The specimen was blood. The receptors were sampled from a girl aged 5 to 17 with multiple sclerosis. CDR3s include the opening cysteine and the closing phenylalanine or tryptophan. D genes are given only for firm matches. Not every row has a clone size; where given, it reads once, few, many or a size class.

D gene: -; V gene: TRBV12-3/TRBV12-4; J gene: TRBJ2-7; clone size: -; CDR3 protein: CACRSGQYEQYF; CDR3 DNA: TGTGCCTGCAGGAGTGGACAGTACGAGCAGTACTTC
D gene: TRBD1; V gene: TRBV27; J gene: TRBJ2-3; clone size: -; CDR3 protein: CASSPWDRGPRGTDTQYF; CDR3 DNA: TGTGCCAGCAGCCCCTGGGACAGGGGACCCCGTGGTACAGATACGCAGTATTTT
D gene: -; V gene: TRBV21-1; J gene: TRBJ2-7; clone size: once; CDR3 protein: CASSSRGWETYEQYF; CDR3 DNA: TGTGCCAGCAGCTCCCGCGGGTGGGAAACCTACGAGCAGTACTTC
D gene: -; V gene: TRBV7-3; J gene: TRBJ1-1; clone size: -; CDR3 protein: CASSLIIAGSTEAFF; CDR3 DNA: TGTGCCAGCAGCTTAATAATAGCGGGGAGCACTGAAGCTTTCTTT
D gene: TRBD2; V gene: TRBV3-1; J gene: TRBJ2-7; clone size: -; CDR3 protein: CASSQLPGLAQSEQYF; CDR3 DNA: TGTGCCAGCAGCCAGCTGCCGGGACTAGCGCAAAGCGAGCAGTACTTC
D gene: -; V gene: TRBV20-1; J gene: TRBJ2-7; clone size: -; CDR3 protein: CSARDQAGPSSYEQYF; CDR3 DNA: TGCAGTGCTAGAGATCAGGCTGGGCCGAGCTCCTACGAGCAGTACTTC
D gene: -; V gene: TRBV29-1; J gene: TRBJ2-1; clone size: -; CDR3 protein: CSAVEDEQFF; CDR3 DNA: TGCAGCGCCGTGGAGGATGAGCAGTTCTTC
D gene: -; V gene: TRBV27; J gene: TRBJ1-2; clone size: -; CDR3 protein: CASSPIRTDRYGYTF; CDR3 DNA: TGTGCCAGCAGTCCCATTAGGACCGATAGGTATGGCTACACCTTC
D gene: -; V gene: TRBV6-1; J gene: TRBJ1-4; clone size: -; CDR3 protein: CASSDRGAREKLFF; CDR3 DNA: TGTGCCAGCAGTGATCGGGGGGCGCGGGAAAAACTGTTTTTT
D gene: TRBD1; V gene: TRBV29-1; J gene: TRBJ2-6; clone size: -; CDR3 protein: CSAGDRPSGANVLTF; CDR3 DNA: TGCAGCGCTGGGGACAGACCATCTGGGGCCAACGTCCTGACTTTC
D gene: -; V gene: TRBV7-9; J gene: TRBJ1-2; clone size: -; CDR3 protein: CASSLPAPHHRGGYTF; CDR3 DNA: TGTGCCAGCAGCTTACCCGCCCCACATCACCGTGGGGGCTACACCTTC
D gene: -; V gene: TRBV7-9; J gene: TRBJ2-5; clone size: -; CDR3 protein: CASRRESETQYF; CDR3 DNA: TGTGCCAGCAGGAGAGAGTCAGAGACCCAGTACTTC
D gene: -; V gene: TRBV29-1; J gene: TRBJ1-4; clone size: -; CDR3 protein: CSVEIGSDGEKLFF; CDR3 DNA: TGCAGCGTTGAGATCGGCAGCGATGGTGAAAAACTGTTTTTT
D gene: -; V gene: TRBV2; J gene: TRBJ2-5; clone size: once; CDR3 protein: CASSPSGTRGETQYF; CDR3 DNA: TGTGCCAGCAGCCCCTCCGGGACCCGCGGAGAGACCCAGTACTTC
D gene: -; V gene: TRBV29-1; J gene: TRBJ2-1; clone size: -; CDR3 protein: CSVEDLAGAIDERFF; CDR3 DNA: TGCAGCGTTGAAGATTTGGCGGGGGCGATCGATGAGCGGTTCTTC
D gene: -; V gene: TRBV20-1; J gene: TRBJ2-7; clone size: few; CDR3 protein: CSARVLIRGNEQYF; CDR3 DNA: TGCAGTGCTAGAGTCCTCATCCGCGGGAATGAGCAGTACTTC
D gene: TRBD1; V gene: TRBV29-1; J gene: TRBJ2-5; clone size: few; CDR3 protein: CSALLDRRETQYF; CDR3 DNA: TGCAGCGCCCTTCTGGACAGGCGGGAGACCCAGTACTTC
D gene: -; V gene: TRBV12-5; J gene: TRBJ2-1; clone size: -; CDR3 protein: CASGLVLGGERNEQFF; CDR3 DNA: TGTGCTAGTGGTTTGGTACTGGGCGGGGAGCGCAATGAGCAGTTCTTC
D gene: -; V gene: TRBV7-2; J gene: TRBJ1-1; clone size: few; CDR3 protein: CASRPAGVLNTEAFF; CDR3 DNA: TGTGCCAGCAGACCCGCAGGGGTCTTGAACACTGAAGCTTTCTTT
D gene: -; V gene: TRBV4-2; J gene: TRBJ2-1; clone size: -; CDR3 protein: CASSQDGANEQFF; CDR3 DNA: TGTGCCAGCAGCCAAGATGGGGCCAATGAGCAGTTCTTC
D gene: -; V gene: TRBV7-2; J gene: TRBJ2-5; clone size: -; CDR3 protein: CASSPRGRWQETQYF; CDR3 DNA: TGTGCCAGCAGCCCCCGGGGACGGTGGCAAGAGACCCAGTACTTC
D gene: -; V gene: TRBV5-5; J gene: TRBJ2-7; clone size: few; CDR3 protein: CASSRGPGLGYEQYF; CDR3 DNA: TGTGCCAGCAGCCGCGGACCAGGCTTAGGCTACGAGCAGTACTTC
D gene: -; V gene: TRBV18; J gene: TRBJ2-3; clone size: -; CDR3 protein: CASSLGARTDTQYF; CDR3 DNA: TGTGCCAGCTCTTTGGGGGCCCGCACAGATACGCAGTATTTT